These T cell receptor beta chains were read from a single sample in a study of shared clonotypes between healthy human individuals. Method: immunoSEQ multiplex PCR; TCRdb's copy keeps in-frame clones and lacks some. The sample holds roughly 2,000,000 clones; around 93% are singletons and the top ten take 1.5% to 2%. What was sequenced was naive CD8+ T cells from PBMCs. The origin of the receptors is a man aged 18 to 35 in good health. Some clones in this sample may be carry-over from other donors' samples. The CDR3 runs from the conserved cysteine through the conserved F or W. The order of the fields is J gene, V gene, clone size, D gene, CDR3 protein, CDR3 DNA. A D gene is named only where the DNA matches it firmly. Size tells how often a clone was seen (once, few, many) or the class of an expanded clone, and some rows leave it out.

j_gene: TRBJ2-3
v_gene: TRBV5-1
abundance: -
d_gene: TRBD1
CDR3aa: CASSYPRQGISSDTQYF
CDR3nt: TGCGCCAGCAGCTACCCTCGACAGGGAATCTCCTCAGATACGCAGTATTTT

j_gene: TRBJ2-7
v_gene: TRBV5-8
abundance: -
d_gene: -
CDR3aa: CASSTAEQYF
CDR3nt: TGTGCCAGCAGCACGGCCGAGCAGTACTTC

j_gene: TRBJ2-7
v_gene: TRBV14
abundance: once
d_gene: -
CDR3aa: CASSFGTSPTYEQYF
CDR3nt: TGTGCCAGCAGCTTCGGGACAAGTCCCACTTACGAGCAGTACTTC

j_gene: TRBJ1-2
v_gene: TRBV2
abundance: -
d_gene: TRBD1
CDR3aa: CASSPRGGTTYGYTF
CDR3nt: TGTGCCAGCAGTCCCAGGGGGGGAACGACCTATGGCTACACCTTC

j_gene: TRBJ2-7
v_gene: TRBV27
abundance: -
d_gene: -
CDR3aa: CASSLTGGLITYEQYF
CDR3nt: TGTGCCAGCAGTCTAACGGGCGGACTCATTACCTACGAGCAGTACTTC

j_gene: TRBJ2-1
v_gene: TRBV28
abundance: -
d_gene: -
CDR3aa: CASSPTDNEQFF
CDR3nt: TGTGCCAGCAGCCCAACAGACAATGAGCAGTTCTTC

j_gene: TRBJ1-1
v_gene: TRBV29-1
abundance: -
d_gene: -
CDR3aa: CSVDLPGWGTEAFF
CDR3nt: TGCAGCGTTGATCTTCCAGGGTGGGGCACTGAAGCTTTCTTT

j_gene: TRBJ2-7
v_gene: TRBV19
abundance: -
d_gene: -
CDR3aa: CASSINRYEQYF
CDR3nt: TGTGCCAGTAGTATCAACAGGTACGAGCAGTACTTC

j_gene: TRBJ2-6
v_gene: TRBV7-9
abundance: -
d_gene: -
CDR3aa: CASSPTGANVLTF
CDR3nt: TGTGCCAGCAGCCCTACTGGGGCCAACGTCCTGACTTTC

j_gene: TRBJ1-2
v_gene: TRBV7-9
abundance: -
d_gene: TRBD1
CDR3aa: CASSPPGQGTHYGYTF
CDR3nt: TGTGCCAGCAGCCCCCCGGGACAGGGGACCCACTATGGCTACACCTTC

j_gene: TRBJ1-5
v_gene: TRBV27
abundance: -
d_gene: -
CDR3aa: CASSRVGEPQHF
CDR3nt: TGTGCCAGCAGTAGGGTAGGGGAGCCCCAGCATTTT

j_gene: TRBJ2-2
v_gene: TRBV7-6
abundance: few
d_gene: -
CDR3aa: CASSFVATGELFF
CDR3nt: TGTGCCAGCAGCTTCGTCGCCACCGGGGAGCTGTTTTTT

j_gene: TRBJ2-7
v_gene: TRBV7-9
abundance: -
d_gene: -
CDR3aa: CASSAALHNHYEQYF
CDR3nt: TGTGCCAGCAGCGCCGCTTTACACAATCACTACGAGCAGTACTTC

j_gene: TRBJ2-1
v_gene: TRBV7-9
abundance: -
d_gene: -
CDR3aa: CASSLEWATSYNEQFF
CDR3nt: TGTGCCAGCAGCTTAGAATGGGCAACCTCCTACAATGAGCAGTTCTTC

j_gene: TRBJ2-1
v_gene: TRBV10-1
abundance: -
d_gene: -
CDR3aa: CASSVSMENSYNEQFF
CDR3nt: TGCGCCAGCAGTGTAAGTATGGAGAACTCCTACAATGAGCAGTTCTTC

j_gene: TRBJ1-3
v_gene: TRBV6-5
abundance: -
d_gene: -
CDR3aa: CASSYMLGPGNTIYF
CDR3nt: TGTGCCAGCAGTTACATGTTAGGTCCTGGAAACACCATATATTTT

j_gene: TRBJ2-3
v_gene: TRBV9
abundance: once
d_gene: -
CDR3aa: CASSPWGGSTDTQYF
CDR3nt: TGTGCCAGCAGCCCTTGGGGCGGGAGCACAGATACGCAGTATTTT

j_gene: TRBJ2-2
v_gene: TRBV4-2
abundance: -
d_gene: TRBD1
CDR3aa: CASSAGTGGTGELFF
CDR3nt: TGTGCCAGCAGCGCGGGGACAGGGGGTACCGGGGAGCTGTTTTTT

j_gene: TRBJ2-3
v_gene: TRBV5-6
abundance: few
d_gene: -
CDR3aa: CASSLGDTQYF
CDR3nt: TGTGCCAGCAGCTTAGGAGATACGCAGTATTTT

j_gene: TRBJ2-3
v_gene: TRBV13
abundance: -
d_gene: TRBD2
CDR3aa: CASSSRREGVADTQYF
CDR3nt: TGTGCCAGCAGCTCACGACGGGAGGGAGTGGCAGATACGCAGTATTTT

j_gene: TRBJ2-7
v_gene: TRBV7-9
abundance: -
d_gene: -
CDR3aa: CASSSSSEQYF
CDR3nt: TGTGCCAGCAGCTCCTCAAGCGAGCAGTACTTC

j_gene: TRBJ2-7
v_gene: TRBV28
abundance: -
d_gene: TRBD2
CDR3aa: CASSPLRSGSPYEQYF
CDR3nt: TGTGCCAGCAGTCCACTGCGCAGCGGGAGTCCCTACGAGCAGTACTTC

j_gene: TRBJ2-7
v_gene: TRBV15
abundance: -
d_gene: TRBD2
CDR3aa: CATSRGSLAGGSYEQYF
CDR3nt: TGTGCCACCAGCAGAGGGTCACTAGCGGGAGGGTCCTACGAGCAGTACTTC

j_gene: TRBJ2-1
v_gene: TRBV11-3
abundance: -
d_gene: TRBD2
CDR3aa: CASSPGLAGGHPYNEQFF
CDR3nt: TGTGCCAGCAGCCCGGGACTAGCGGGAGGTCACCCCTACAATGAGCAGTTCTTC

j_gene: TRBJ2-7
v_gene: TRBV19
abundance: -
d_gene: -
CDR3aa: CASSIRQETLSYEQYF
CDR3nt: TGTGCCAGTAGTATAAGACAGGAGACCCTTTCCTACGAGCAGTACTTC

j_gene: TRBJ2-6
v_gene: TRBV6-1
abundance: once
d_gene: -
CDR3aa: CASSEFTFWVSGANVLTF
CDR3nt: TGTGCCAGCAGTGAATTCACGTTTTGGGTATCTGGGGCCAACGTCCTGACTTTC

j_gene: TRBJ2-7
v_gene: TRBV28
abundance: -
d_gene: TRBD2
CDR3aa: CASSPTKRYSGRTSPYSYEQYF
CDR3nt: TGTGCCAGCAGTCCCACTAAAAGATATAGCGGGAGGACGAGCCCGTACTCCTACGAGCAGTACTTC

j_gene: TRBJ1-1
v_gene: TRBV9
abundance: -
d_gene: -
CDR3aa: CASSVEGSNTEAFF
CDR3nt: TGTGCCAGCAGCGTAGAAGGGTCGAACACTGAAGCTTTCTTT

j_gene: TRBJ2-1
v_gene: TRBV11-2
abundance: -
d_gene: -
CDR3aa: CASSFRGGEQFF
CDR3nt: TGTGCCAGCAGCTTTAGGGGTGGTGAGCAGTTCTTC

j_gene: TRBJ1-6
v_gene: TRBV27
abundance: once
d_gene: TRBD1
CDR3aa: CASSWTGSRTSPLHF
CDR3nt: TGTGCCAGCAGTTGGACAGGGTCCCGTACTTCACCCCTCCACTTT

j_gene: TRBJ1-1
v_gene: TRBV27
abundance: -
d_gene: -
CDR3aa: CASRRKGNTEAFF
CDR3nt: TGTGCCAGCCGTAGAAAGGGGAACACTGAAGCTTTCTTT

j_gene: TRBJ2-7
v_gene: TRBV5-5
abundance: -
d_gene: -
CDR3aa: CASSLFRVAVYEQYF
CDR3nt: TGTGCCAGCAGCTTGTTTCGGGTCGCGGTTTACGAGCAGTACTTC

j_gene: TRBJ1-5
v_gene: TRBV19
abundance: -
d_gene: -
CDR3aa: CASRGGNNQPQHF
CDR3nt: TGTGCCAGTAGGGGAGGGAACAATCAGCCCCAGCATTTT

j_gene: TRBJ2-3
v_gene: TRBV15
abundance: -
d_gene: TRBD1
CDR3aa: CATSSRDRDTDTQYF
CDR3nt: TGTGCCACCAGTAGCCGGGACAGGGACACAGATACGCAGTATTTT

j_gene: TRBJ2-7
v_gene: TRBV27
abundance: -
d_gene: -
CDR3aa: CASRPHPYEQYF
CDR3nt: TGTGCCAGCAGGCCACATCCTTACGAGCAGTACTTC

j_gene: TRBJ2-7
v_gene: TRBV19
abundance: -
d_gene: -
CDR3aa: CASSPGFGSTYEQYF
CDR3nt: TGTGCCAGTAGCCCGGGATTCGGGAGCACCTACGAGCAGTACTTC

j_gene: TRBJ1-1
v_gene: TRBV5-1
abundance: -
d_gene: TRBD1
CDR3aa: CASSFSQGIGTEAFF
CDR3nt: TGCGCCAGCAGCTTCTCACAGGGGATTGGAACTGAAGCTTTCTTT

j_gene: TRBJ2-7
v_gene: TRBV7-8
abundance: -
d_gene: TRBD2
CDR3aa: CASSLPEVPTSGPSYEQYF
CDR3nt: TGTGCCAGCAGCTTGCCTGAAGTTCCGACTAGCGGGCCATCCTACGAGCAGTACTTC

j_gene: TRBJ2-3
v_gene: TRBV28
abundance: once
d_gene: -
CDR3aa: CASSLRGLRTDTQYF
CDR3nt: TGTGCCAGCAGTTTGCGGGGTTTGAGGACAGATACGCAGTATTTT

j_gene: TRBJ2-1
v_gene: TRBV5-1
abundance: once
d_gene: -
CDR3aa: CASSLGGSEQFF
CDR3nt: TGCGCCAGCAGCTTGGGGGGGAGTGAGCAGTTCTTC

j_gene: TRBJ2-1
v_gene: TRBV29-1
abundance: -
d_gene: TRBD1
CDR3aa: CSAWTGINEQFF
CDR3nt: TGCAGCGCCTGGACAGGGATCAATGAGCAGTTCTTC

j_gene: TRBJ2-3
v_gene: TRBV13
abundance: once
d_gene: -
CDR3aa: CASSYRSGDHTDTQYF
CDR3nt: TGTGCCAGCAGCTACCGGTCGGGCGACCATACAGATACGCAGTATTTT

j_gene: TRBJ1-2
v_gene: TRBV9
abundance: -
d_gene: -
CDR3aa: CASSVGRAGIYGYTF
CDR3nt: TGTGCCAGCAGCGTCGGCAGGGCAGGGATCTATGGCTACACCTTC

j_gene: TRBJ2-3
v_gene: TRBV30
abundance: -
d_gene: -
CDR3aa: CAWDEATDTQYF
CDR3nt: TGTGCCTGGGACGAGGCCACAGATACGCAGTATTTT

j_gene: TRBJ2-1
v_gene: TRBV7-9
abundance: -
d_gene: TRBD2
CDR3aa: CASSSPSLLAVDNEQFF
CDR3nt: TGTGCCAGCAGCTCCCCCAGCCTTCTAGCGGTGGACAATGAGCAGTTCTTC

j_gene: TRBJ1-5
v_gene: TRBV6-5
abundance: -
d_gene: TRBD1
CDR3aa: CASSLGQSNQPQHF
CDR3nt: TGTGCCAGCAGTTTGGGACAGAGTAATCAGCCCCAGCATTTT

j_gene: TRBJ2-7
v_gene: TRBV9
abundance: once
d_gene: TRBD2
CDR3aa: CASSRRGTSGTEQYF
CDR3nt: TGTGCCAGCAGCCGTAGGGGGACTAGCGGGACAGAGCAGTACTTC

j_gene: TRBJ1-1
v_gene: TRBV11-2
abundance: -
d_gene: -
CDR3aa: CASSQRGPPDAFF
CDR3nt: TGTGCCAGCAGCCAACGAGGACCTCCGGACGCTTTCTTT

j_gene: TRBJ1-3
v_gene: TRBV7-9
abundance: -
d_gene: -
CDR3aa: CASGGPSSGNTIYF
CDR3nt: TGTGCCAGCGGTGGACCCAGCTCTGGAAACACCATATATTTT

j_gene: TRBJ1-1
v_gene: TRBV9
abundance: -
d_gene: -
CDR3aa: CASSRERNTEAFF
CDR3nt: TGTGCCAGCTCCAGAGAGAGGAACACTGAAGCTTTCTTT

j_gene: TRBJ1-1
v_gene: TRBV7-9
abundance: once
d_gene: -
CDR3aa: CASSGRTGNTEAFF
CDR3nt: TGTGCCAGCAGCGGACGGACCGGCAACACTGAAGCTTTCTTT

j_gene: TRBJ2-1
v_gene: TRBV15
abundance: -
d_gene: TRBD2
CDR3aa: CATSRGGLAGPHNEQFF
CDR3nt: TGTGCCACCAGCAGAGGAGGCCTAGCGGGGCCCCACAATGAGCAGTTCTTC

j_gene: TRBJ2-3
v_gene: TRBV7-8
abundance: -
d_gene: -
CDR3aa: CASSLVIGGRGDTQYF
CDR3nt: TGTGCCAGCAGCTTAGTTATCGGGGGGCGTGGGGATACGCAGTATTTT

j_gene: TRBJ2-1
v_gene: TRBV29-1
abundance: -
d_gene: TRBD2
CDR3aa: CSASGGSENEQFF
CDR3nt: TGCAGCGCCTCTGGCGGGAGTGAAAATGAGCAGTTCTTC

j_gene: TRBJ1-4
v_gene: TRBV6-4
abundance: -
d_gene: TRBD1
CDR3aa: CASSDSRTRGPATNEKLFF
CDR3nt: TGTGCCAGCAGTGACAGTAGGACCAGGGGGCCTGCAACTAATGAAAAACTGTTTTTT

j_gene: TRBJ2-2
v_gene: TRBV19
abundance: -
d_gene: -
CDR3aa: CASSLLWGLEGTGELFF
CDR3nt: TGTGCCAGTAGCCTACTATGGGGGCTAGAGGGCACCGGGGAGCTGTTTTTT

j_gene: TRBJ2-3
v_gene: TRBV5-1
abundance: -
d_gene: -
CDR3aa: CASSLERTISTDTQYF
CDR3nt: TGCGCCAGCAGCTTGGAGCGGACGATCAGCACAGATACGCAGTATTTT

j_gene: TRBJ1-3
v_gene: TRBV7-2
abundance: -
d_gene: -
CDR3aa: CASSPLSGALSSGNTIYF
CDR3nt: TGTGCCAGCAGTCCCCTATCGGGGGCCTTGAGCTCTGGAAACACCATATATTTT